This T cell receptor (beta chain) was observed in a study of graft-versus-host responses after intestinal transplantation. Sequenced by immunoSEQ multiplex PCR; TCRdb stores in-frame clones only, minus some. The repertoire consists of about 78,000 clones, with around 90% occurring once and the leading ten covering approximately 8%. The sample holds a few counts of this clone. Its antigen remains unidentified. Germline lookup yields CDR1 MRHNA and CDR2 SNTAGT. The CDR3 loop spans 14 amino acids. With 5 bases removed from V and 2 bases from J, the gap between germline ends came to 13 bases. The chain recombines TRBV6-4 with TRBJ2-7; unclear D gene. This TCR derives from a human donor who was the organ donor for an intestinal transplant. This specimen was unstimulated CD8+ T cells sorted from spleen or lymph node cells, taken before transplant. DNA of the CDR3: TGTGCCAGCAGTATGGCACCATGGGCCTACGAGCAGTACTTC. It encodes CASSMAPWAYEQYF.